The entry below describes one T cell receptor (beta chain). Its cognate antigen is unknown. The data belong to a study of T cell responses to AZD1222 COVID-19 vaccine. Trimming pared 6 bases from V and 7 bases from J, leaving 15 bases between. Germline V CDR1 and CDR2: LNHDA, SQIVND (reference sequence). The CDR3 covers 14 residues. Notes on the study in general: Only a handful of individuals given AZD1222 were seropositive at baseline. Along spike, vaccine-associated CD4 TCRs were found throughout, with dominance at 160-218 and 743-854.

TCRdb's copy holds only in-frame clones and misses some; the assay was immunoSEQ multiplex PCR. The profile shows over 150,000 clones, around 93% of them singletons. The receptor was isolated from an adult who received the AZD1222 COVID-19 vaccine. The input for sequencing was peripheral blood, taken 28 days after the second AZD1222 dose. The chain recombines TRBV19 with TRBJ1-4; D is unclear. CDR3 DNA: TGTGCCAGTAGGTTCTCCGGGAGAGGTGAAAAACTGTTTTTT. Translating gives CASRFSGRGEKLFF.